This T cell receptor (beta chain) was sequenced during a study of blood T cell repertoires in COVID-19. On the study more broadly: Researchers got acute and convalescent COVID-19 samples from the United States, Italy and Spain. In each case, the material was cDNA or gDNA derived from T cells, B-cell-depleted T cells, or PBMCs.

CDR1 and CDR2 (germline): SGHTA, FQGNSA. Trimming removed 1 base from V and 9 bases from J, with 13 bases in between. This CDR3 region has 13 residues. Original handling: It was from reference gene primer amplification that nucleated cell counts were estimated. Repertoires were generated with immunoSEQ multiplex PCR, while TCRdb's copy carries only in-frame clones and drops some. The V and J calls and clone size are taken from that table; D and trimming were inferred from the DNA. This sample has 150,000 to 200,000 clones, with 83% found just once. The sample consisted of peripheral blood. This TCR was sampled from a woman in her 70s who had recovered from COVID-19. The V gene is TRBV7-2, the J gene TRBJ2-7; D remains ambiguous. The DNA for the CDR3 is TGTGCCAGCAGCTTAGTATTTACCTCGGGGCAGTACTTC. The encoded protein is CASSLVFTSGQYF.